The 24 T cell receptor beta chains given below trace back to one sample, sequenced in a study of cytomegalovirus exposure and HLA in healthy donors. A multiplex PCR was run with 60 Vbeta primers and 13 Jbeta primers. Here immunoSEQ multiplex PCR was the method, and the copy in TCRdb shows in-frame clones only, minus some. The data show roughly 98,000 clones, 60% to 80% seen once. Source material: PBMCs. Source of these receptors: a man aged 35 to 55 in good health and CMV-seronegative.

Only one count was recorded for this clone. This rearrangement joins TRBV13 to TRBJ2-1; a weak D match, TRBD2 (6 bases). V was shortened by 2 bases and J by 6 bases, with 8 bases between the two germline ends. Germline CDR1 PRHDT, CDR2 FYEKMQ (reference sequence). The CDR3 extends over 13 amino acids. The DNA of the CDR3 is TGTGCCAGCAGCTTAAGACTAGTCAATGAGCAGTTCTTC. Translation gives CASSLRLVNEQFF.

This chain links TRBV7-2 with TRBJ2-2; perhaps TRBD1 as D (6 bases). The CDR3 runs to 15 residues. Trimming cost V 5 bases and J 3 bases, with 13 bases left between them. Germline lookup yields CDR1 SGHTA and CDR2 FQGNSA. The CDR3 loop is CASSRVGADTGELFF. For the CDR3, the DNA is TGTGCCAGCAGCCGAGTGGGGGCGGACACCGGGGAGCTGTTTTTT.

The chain combines TRBV2 with TRBJ1-1; 9 bases fit TRBD1. Germline values: CDR1 SNHLY, CDR2 FYNNEI. V lost 7 bases and J lost 7; bases outside the gene matches: 7. This CDR3 contains 13 residues. CDR3 residues: CASKTGQGLEAFF. The CDR3 bases are TGTGCCAGCAAGACGGGACAGGGCCTTGAAGCTTTCTTT. Full variable domain (rest looked up from reference TRBV2 and TRBJ1-1): EPEVTQTPSHQVTQMGQEVILRCVPISNHLYFYWYRQILGQKVEFLVSFYNNEISEKSEIFDDQFSVERPDGSNFTLKIRSTKLEDSAMYFCASKTGQGLEAFFGQGTRLTVV.

The rearrangement joins TRBV30 to TRBJ1-1; D gene uncertain. Trimming left V 0 bases short and J 3 bases short, with 11 bases between. The CDR3 length is 14 residues. Germline values: CDR1 GTSNPN, CDR2 SVGIG (reference sequence). DNA of the CDR3: TGTGCCTGGAGTGTACAAACGGGATACACTGAAGCTTTCTTT. Protein sequence: CAWSVQTGYTEAFF.

This clone was seen a handful of times. This chain links TRBV19 with TRBJ1-5; TRBD1 agrees at 10 bases. Per germline, CDR1 LNHDA and CDR2 SQIVND (reference sequence). The trim removed 5 bases at V and 8 bases at J, leaving 9 bases unmatched. This CDR3 comprises 15 residues. CDR3 residues: CASSFRDRGREPQHF. The CDR3 DNA reads as TGTGCCAGTAGTTTCCGGGACAGGGGACGGGAGCCCCAGCATTTT.

This clone was detected many times. The chain joins TRBV11-2 to TRBJ2-1; TRBD2 matches at 13 bases. This CDR3 region has 16 residues. CDR1 is SGHAT and CDR2 is FQNNGV in the germline V gene. V dropped 5 bases and J dropped 6; count of bases not matched to a gene: 7. CDR3 DNA sequence: TGTGCCAGCAGCAAAAGGACTAGCGGGGGTCCCAATGAGCAGTTCTTC. It yields the protein CASSKRTSGGPNEQFF.

The rearrangement joins TRBV5-6 to TRBJ1-6; 7 bases fit TRBD1. Unmatched junction bases numbered 2, after V lost 0 bases and J lost 2 bases. In germline, CDR1 is SGHDT, CDR2 YYEEEE. The CDR3 is made up of 16 amino acids. CDR3 DNA: TGTGCCAGCAGCTTGGAAGGGGGCGCCTATAATTCACCCCTCCACTTT. It encodes CASSLEGGAYNSPLHF.

The chain carries TRBV6-5 and TRBJ1-6; tentatively, D is TRBD1 (6 bases). This CDR3 is 12 amino acids long. Germline lookup yields CDR1 MNHEY and CDR2 SVGAGI. V shed 6 bases and J shed 8 bases, with 8 bases lying between them. CDR3 coding DNA: TGTGCCAGCAGGTCAGGGGATTCACCCCTCCACTTT. Protein sequence: CASRSGDSPLHF.

This clone has a single count. The V and J genes are TRBV6-5 and TRBJ1-1; weak D call: TRBD1 (6 bases). Germline V gene data show CDR1 as MNHEY and CDR2 as SVGAGI. V lost 4 bases, J lost 0 bases, and 15 bases lay in between. This CDR3 has 16 amino acids. CDR3: CASSFGGPRMNTEAFF. CDR3 sequence (DNA): TGTGCCAGCAGTTTCGGGGGGCCCCGCATGAACACTGAAGCTTTCTTT.

V is TRBV5-8 and J is TRBJ2-4; D is perhaps TRBD2 (5 bases). Trimming left V 4 bases short and J 0 bases short, with 11 bases between. Germline V gene sequence: CDR1 SGHTS, CDR2 YDEGEE. This CDR3 has 15 amino acids. The CDR3 DNA reads TGTGCCAGCAGCCTAGGGAGTTTAGCCAAAAACATTCAGTACTTC. Protein product: CASSLGSLAKNIQYF.

The gene calls are TRBV11-2 and TRBJ2-3; tentative D call: TRBD2 (5 bases). This CDR3 is built from 16 residues. V lost 1 base and J 4 bases, leaving 15 bases between the germline ends. Looked up from germline, CDR1 is SGHAT and CDR2 is FQNNGV. Here the CDR3 reads CASSLGRDSRPDTQYF. For the CDR3, the DNA is TGTGCCAGCAGCTTAGGACGGGATTCCCGCCCAGATACGCAGTATTTT.

This chain connects TRBV6-5 to TRBJ2-7; 11 bases are shared with TRBD1. CDR3 length equals 15 residues. J lost 4 bases, V lost 2 bases, and 4 bases had no gene match. Germline V CDR1 and CDR2: MNHEY, SVGAGI. In DNA, the CDR3 is TGTGCCAGCAGTTACCGGGACAGGGGGAGGTACGAGCAGTACTTC. Translating gives CASSYRDRGRYEQYF.

CDR3 bases: TGTGCCAGCAGACCGGGACTAGCCTACAATGAGCAGTTCTTC. Translation: CASRPGLAYNEQFF. The chain combines TRBV6-5 with TRBJ2-1, with 8 bases identical to TRBD2. The V and J ends lost 6 bases and 2 bases, in that order; junction bases with no gene match: 3. The CDR3 contains 14 residues. In germline, CDR1 is MNHEY, CDR2 SVGAGI.

V and J are TRBV11-2 and TRBJ1-5; D gene uncertain. The V end lost 4 bases, the J end lost 7 bases, and 11 bases lay between the germline ends. The CDR3 extends over 13 amino acids. Germline values: CDR1 SGHAT, CDR2 FQNNGV. The CDR3 DNA is TGTGCCAGCAGCTCAACTATTACCCAGCCCCAGCATTTT. Residues: CASSSTITQPQHF.

The chain combines TRBV30 with TRBJ2-7; 12 bases fit TRBD1. Germline loops: CDR1 GTSNPN, CDR2 SVGIG (reference sequence). The V segment lost 0 bases and the J segment 7 bases; nucleotides outside the gene matches: 22. The CDR3 covers 20 residues. The CDR3 loop is CAWSVGLGRGIGTGGGEQYF. Here the CDR3 DNA reads TGTGCCTGGAGTGTGGGCCTGGGAAGAGGAATAGGGACAGGGGGCGGTGAGCAGTACTTC. Looking up the rest from reference TRBV30 and TRBJ2-7 gives the full variable domain: SQTIHQWPATLVQPVGSPLSLECTVEGTSNPNLYWYRQAAGRGLQLLFYSVGIGQISSEVPQNLSASRPQDRQFILSSKKLLLSDSGFYLCAWSVGLGRGIGTGGGEQYFGPGTRLTVT.

This CDR3 reads CASSVAGRETQYF. Written as DNA, the CDR3 is TGTGCCAGCAGTGTCGCGGGCCGGGAGACCCAGTACTTC. The chain carries TRBV2 and TRBJ2-5; possibly TRBD2 for D (5 bases). The V end lost 4 bases, the J end lost 5 bases, and 11 bases lay between the germline ends. Germline V gene data show CDR1 as SNHLY and CDR2 as FYNNEI. There are 13 residues in the CDR3.

The chain is built from TRBV28 and TRBJ2-2; 10 bases map to TRBD1. Trimming at V came to 6 bases and at J to 5 bases, leaving 3 bases not matched to a gene. The germline gives CDR1 MDHEN, CDR2 SYDVKM. The CDR3 is 14 amino acids. CDR3: CASRGTGETGELFF. For the CDR3, the DNA is TGTGCCAGCAGAGGGACAGGGGAAACCGGGGAGCTGTTTTTT.

The gene calls are TRBV5-1 and TRBJ1-1, with D tentatively TRBD1 (6 bases). The CDR3 runs 13 residues. Germline assignment: CDR1 SGHRS and CDR2 YFSETQ. V was clipped by 3 bases and J by 7 bases, with 13 bases between them. The CDR3 DNA sequence: TGCGCCAGCAGCTGGACAGTTGGGAATGAAGCTTTCTTT. Its translation: CASSWTVGNEAFF.

V usage is TRBV27 and J usage is TRBJ1-1, with TRBD1 identical over 12 bases. The germline CDR1 and CDR2 sequences are MNHEY and SMNVEV (reference sequence). This CDR3 comprises 14 residues. J lost 7 bases, V lost 10 bases, and 10 bases had no gene match. The CDR3 coding sequence is TGTGCCACAAAACCGGGACAGGGGGCTGTTGAAGCTTTCTTT. This encodes CATKPGQGAVEAFF.

V gene TRBV7-9 combines with J gene TRBJ1-4, with D possibly matching TRBD1 (5 bases). The CDR3 contains 15 residues. The germline V and J ends were trimmed by 4 bases and 12 bases, with 21 bases remaining between them. CDR1 is SEHNR and CDR2 is FQNEAQ in the germline V gene (reference sequence). CDR3 in amino acids: CASSSRRGLAEELFF. CDR3 coding DNA: TGTGCCAGCAGCTCAAGACGGGGACTAGCCGAAGAACTGTTTTTT.

The rearrangement joins TRBV7-9 to TRBJ2-1, with 9 bases aligning to TRBD2. This CDR3 has 14 residues. Per the germline V gene, CDR1 is SEHNR and CDR2 is FQNEAQ (reference sequence). The J segment lost 7 bases and the V segment lost 5 bases, leaving 6 bases of the junction unmatched. CDR3 loop: CASSPGLALNEQFF. CDR3 coding DNA: TGTGCCAGCAGCCCAGGACTAGCGTTGAATGAGCAGTTCTTC.

This rearrangement joins TRBV19 to TRBJ2-7; maybe TRBD1 (5 bases). The germline V and J ends were trimmed by 9 bases and 0 bases, with 15 bases remaining between them. Per the germline V gene, CDR1 is LNHDA and CDR2 is SQIVND (reference sequence). This CDR3 has 14 amino acids. CDR3 sequence reads: CASSPSDNSYEQYF. CDR3 in DNA: TGTGCCAGCTCCCCCTCGGACAACTCCTACGAGCAGTACTTC.

V gene TRBV5-1 combines with J gene TRBJ1-6; no definite D call. The CDR3 sequence is 15 residues long. Germline CDR1 and CDR2: SGHRS and YFSETQ. V lost 0 bases to trimming and J lost 0 bases, with 4 bases between them. As DNA, the CDR3 is TGCGCCAGCAGCTTGGACAGCTCCTATAATTCACCCCTCCACTTT. This codes for CASSLDSSYNSPLHF.

This clone was observed a single time. The chain is built from TRBV7-9 and TRBJ2-1, with a tentative D call TRBD2 (5 bases). Germline V gene lookup returns CDR1 SEHNR and CDR2 FQNEAQ (reference sequence). V was cut by 1 base and J by 5 bases, with 6 bases left in between. The CDR3 runs to 13 residues. The CDR3 here is CASSLGTDNEQFF. CDR3 nucleotide sequence: TGTGCCAGCAGCTTAGGGACTGACAATGAGCAGTTCTTC. Full variable domain (outside the CDR3, taken from reference TRBV7-9 and TRBJ2-1): DTGVSQNPRHKITKRGQNVTFRCDPISEHNRLYWYRQTLGQGPEFLTYFQNEAQLEKSRLLSDRFSAERPKGSFSTLEIQRTEQGDSAMYLCASSLGTDNEQFFGPGTRLTVL.